This T cell receptor beta chain was retrieved from a study of blood T cell repertoires in COVID-19. The overall study: Samples taken during acute and convalescent COVID-19 were collected in the United States, Italy and Spain. Sample material is recorded as cDNA or gDNA derived from T cells, B-cell-depleted T cells, or PBMCs.

Trimming took 7 bases from V and 4 from J, leaving 10 bases between them. Germline assignment: CDR1 MDHEN and CDR2 SYDVKM. This CDR3 has 12 residues. This clone was detected a few times. Authors' analysis steps: By means of reference gene primer amplification, nucleated cell counts were estimated. Here immunoSEQ multiplex PCR was the method, and the copy in TCRdb shows in-frame clones only, minus some. The V and J calls and clone size were taken over from that table, and D and trimming were inferred from the DNA. The sample shows roughly 67,000 clones, 76% of them seen only once. The receptor was derived from a woman aged 45-65 years with active or convalescent COVID-19. The chain employs TRBV28 and TRBJ1-2; weak D call: TRBD1 (6 bases). The sequenced material came from peripheral blood. The CDR3 DNA sequence: TGTGCCAGCACCATGACAGGCTATGGCTACACCTTC. It encodes CASTMTGYGYTF.